These 3 T cell receptor beta chains came from one sample sequenced in a study of shared clonotypes between healthy human individuals. Repertoires were generated with immunoSEQ multiplex PCR, while TCRdb's copy carries only in-frame clones and drops some. Seen here are roughly 1 million clones, 60% to 80% observed once, and the top ten hold about 1.5%. The sample comprised memory CD4+ T cells sorted from blood. The subset is: CD45RA-negative fraction. These receptors were taken from a man between 18 and 35 years old in good health.

About this clone itself: This may come from a read error, since a much larger clone is one base off. This chain uses TRBV6-5 with TRBJ1-2; D might be TRBD1 (5 bases). The CDR3 runs 13 residues. Germline V CDR1 and CDR2: MNHEY, SVGAGI. V gave up 6 bases and J gave up 1 base, with 9 bases separating them. DNA of the CDR3: TGTGCCAGCAGCCCCAGGGATAACTATGGCTACACCTTC. Residues: CASSPRDNYGYTF.

The V call is TRBV6-5, the J call TRBJ2-5; D possibly corresponds to TRBD2 (6 bases). V was trimmed by 8 bases and J by 4 bases, leaving 14 bases between them. The germline gives CDR1 MNHEY, CDR2 SVGAGI. The CDR3 contains 13 residues. The CDR3 is CASGRGAGETQYF. The DNA of the CDR3 is TGTGCCAGCGGTAGGGGAGCGGGAGAGACCCAGTACTTC.

This clone showed up just once. The chain uses TRBV19 and TRBJ1-5, with 8 positions matching TRBD1. CDR1 is LNHDA, CDR2 SQIVND, per germline (reference sequence). Losses at the gene ends were 6 bases for V and 1 base for J; bases not matched to a gene: 11. The length of the CDR3 is 17 residues. CDR3 residues: CASRSTGGGNSNQPQHF. The CDR3 region has the DNA TGTGCCAGTAGATCTACAGGGGGAGGTAACAGCAATCAGCCCCAGCATTTT.